These T cell receptor beta chains were read from a single sample in a study of T cell repertoires in cytomegalovirus infection. TCRdb reprocessed the reads via MiXCR and lists one record per CDR3 protein. The table records roughly 230,000 distinct CDR3 sequences, approximately 22% of them present only once. The sequenced sample was CD8+ T cells from PBMCs. The source of these receptors is a human donor in good health (CMV status not recorded). Some clones in this sample may be carry-over from other donors' samples. The CDR3 runs from the conserved cysteine through the conserved F or W. The order of the fields is V gene, D gene, clone size, J gene, CDR3 protein, CDR3 DNA. A D gene is named only where the DNA matches it firmly. For some rows the clone size is stated as once, few or many, or as a class when expanded; others skip it.

V gene: TRBV23-1
D gene: TRBD1
clone size: once
J gene: TRBJ2-3
CDR3 protein: CASSQSRQGIAQYF
CDR3 DNA: TGCGCCAGCAGTCAATCTCGACAGGGCATTGCGCAGTATTTT

V gene: TRBV7-9
D gene: NA
clone size: few
J gene: TRBJ2-7
CDR3 protein: CASSSSLGRSSYEQYF
CDR3 DNA: TGTGCCAGCAGCTCTTCGCTGGGACGGTCCTCCTACGAGCAGTACTTC

V gene: TRBV7-6
D gene: TRBD2
clone size: few
J gene: TRBJ2-5
CDR3 protein: CASSSSLAVQETQYF
CDR3 DNA: TGTGCCAGCAGCTCCTCACTAGCGGTACAAGAGACCCAGTACTTC

V gene: TRBV28
D gene: NA
clone size: NA
J gene: TRBJ1-1
CDR3 protein: CASSLGDGGAFF
CDR3 DNA: TGTGCCAGCAGTTTAGGGGACGGAGGAGCTTTCTTT

V gene: TRBV7-2
D gene: NA
clone size: few
J gene: TRBJ1-4
CDR3 protein: CASSPTRVANEKLFF
CDR3 DNA: TGTGCCAGCAGCCCGACGCGAGTAGCTAATGAAAAACTGTTTTTT

V gene: TRBV4-1
D gene: TRBD1
clone size: NA
J gene: TRBJ2-1
CDR3 protein: CASSPRDREINEQFF
CDR3 DNA: TGCGCCAGCAGCCCGCGGGACAGGGAAATCAATGAGCAGTTCTTC

V gene: TRBV7-8
D gene: NA
clone size: many
J gene: TRBJ1-1
CDR3 protein: CASSPLAGSDAFF
CDR3 DNA: TGTGCCAGCAGCCCTCTGGCCGGAAGCGACGCTTTCTTT

V gene: TRBV7-2
D gene: NA
clone size: many
J gene: TRBJ2-3
CDR3 protein: CASSWGLDTQYF
CDR3 DNA: TGTGCCAGCAGCTGGGGACTAGATACGCAGTATTTT

V gene: TRBV24-1
D gene: TRBD2
clone size: NA
J gene: TRBJ2-1
CDR3 protein: CATSDASGGPFLNEQFF
CDR3 DNA: TGTGCCACCAGTGACGCTAGCGGGGGCCCTTTTCTCAATGAGCAGTTCTTC

V gene: TRBV2
D gene: TRBD2
clone size: few
J gene: TRBJ2-3
CDR3 protein: CASILRGAGGPVDTQYF
CDR3 DNA: TGTGCCAGCATCCTCCGGGGAGCGGGGGGGCCTGTAGATACGCAGTATTTT

V gene: TRBV28
D gene: NA
clone size: NA
J gene: TRBJ2-3
CDR3 protein: CATFRHTDTQYF
CDR3 DNA: TGTGCCACTTTCAGACACACAGATACGCAGTATTTT

V gene: TRBV7-6
D gene: TRBD1
clone size: many
J gene: TRBJ2-7
CDR3 protein: CASSARQGEDSYEQYF
CDR3 DNA: TGTGCCAGCAGCGCCCGACAGGGTGAGGATTCCTACGAGCAGTACTTC

V gene: TRBV5-5
D gene: TRBD1
clone size: many
J gene: TRBJ1-2
CDR3 protein: CASSFGDRGRAYGYTF
CDR3 DNA: TGTGCCAGCAGCTTCGGGGACAGGGGGCGCGCCTATGGCTACACCTTC

V gene: TRBV7-2
D gene: NA
clone size: many
J gene: TRBJ1-2
CDR3 protein: CASSLEKGANYGYTF
CDR3 DNA: TGTGCCAGCAGCTTAGAAAAGGGGGCTAACTATGGCTACACCTTC

V gene: TRBV2
D gene: TRBD2
clone size: NA
J gene: TRBJ2-1
CDR3 protein: CASRGTSGGHNEQFF
CDR3 DNA: TGTGCCAGCAGGGGGACTAGCGGGGGACACAATGAGCAGTTCTTC

V gene: TRBV7-8
D gene: NA
clone size: many
J gene: TRBJ1-1
CDR3 protein: CASSLVTNTEAFF
CDR3 DNA: TGTGCCAGCAGCTTAGTAACGAACACTGAAGCTTTCTTT

V gene: TRBV20-1
D gene: TRBD1
clone size: NA
J gene: TRBJ1-5
CDR3 protein: CSARPQGTLRNQPQHF
CDR3 DNA: TGCAGTGCTAGACCACAGGGGACCCTACGCAATCAGCCCCAGCATTTT

V gene: TRBV20-1
D gene: NA
clone size: NA
J gene: TRBJ2-7
CDR3 protein: CSARVGGIEQYF
CDR3 DNA: TGCAGTGCTAGAGTTGGGGGAATCGAGCAGTACTTC

V gene: TRBV7-8
D gene: TRBD2
clone size: NA
J gene: TRBJ2-3
CDR3 protein: CASSEDSGGNIDTQYF
CDR3 DNA: TGTGCCAGCAGCGAGGATAGCGGGGGGAACATCGATACGCAGTATTTT

V gene: TRBV27
D gene: NA
clone size: NA
J gene: TRBJ2-7
CDR3 protein: CASSPWAPYEQYF
CDR3 DNA: TGTGCCAGCAGTCCCTGGGCGCCCTACGAGCAGTACTTC

V gene: TRBV7-8
D gene: NA
clone size: few
J gene: TRBJ1-4
CDR3 protein: CASSLEHRLQYEKLFF
CDR3 DNA: TGTGCCAGCAGCTTAGAGCACCGGTTACAGTATGAAAAACTGTTTTTT

V gene: TRBV28
D gene: NA
clone size: NA
J gene: TRBJ2-2
CDR3 protein: CASRAGQLFIAGELFF
CDR3 DNA: TGTGCCAGCAGGGCGGGACAGTTGTTTATTGCCGGGGAGCTGTTTTTT

V gene: TRBV19
D gene: NA
clone size: NA
J gene: TRBJ1-5
CDR3 protein: CASSMGTASDQPQHF
CDR3 DNA: TGTGCCAGTAGTATGGGGACGGCCTCGGATCAGCCCCAGCATTTT

V gene: TRBV2
D gene: NA
clone size: NA
J gene: TRBJ2-7
CDR3 protein: CASRALSYEQYF
CDR3 DNA: TGTGCCAGCCGGGCCCTCTCCTACGAGCAGTACTTC

V gene: TRBV28
D gene: TRBD2
clone size: few
J gene: TRBJ2-3
CDR3 protein: CASGLNGAGGLWTDTQYF
CDR3 DNA: TGTGCCAGCGGTCTAAATGGAGCGGGGGGCCTTTGGACAGATACGCAGTATTTT

V gene: TRBV15
D gene: NA
clone size: NA
J gene: TRBJ1-1
CDR3 protein: CATSRPLSTEAFF
CDR3 DNA: TGTGCCACCAGCAGACCTCTTAGCACTGAAGCTTTCTTT

V gene: TRBV6-5
D gene: NA
clone size: many
J gene: TRBJ1-3
CDR3 protein: CASSSDRNSGNTIYF
CDR3 DNA: TGTGCCAGCAGTTCGGACAGAAACTCTGGAAACACCATATATTTT

V gene: TRBV11-3
D gene: TRBD2
clone size: many
J gene: TRBJ2-2
CDR3 protein: CASSLASGLTTGELFF
CDR3 DNA: TGTGCCAGCAGCTTAGCTAGCGGGCTAACCACCGGGGAGCTGTTTTTT

V gene: TRBV20-1
D gene: TRBD1
clone size: NA
J gene: TRBJ2-3
CDR3 protein: CSTQGGGTDTQYF
CDR3 DNA: TGCAGTACACAGGGGGGAGGCACAGATACGCAGTATTTT

V gene: TRBV20-1
D gene: TRBD2
clone size: NA
J gene: TRBJ2-2
CDR3 protein: CSARDYITGELFF
CDR3 DNA: TGCAGTGCCAGGGACTACATAACCGGGGAGCTGTTTTTT

V gene: TRBV11-2
D gene: NA
clone size: few
J gene: TRBJ1-2
CDR3 protein: CASSLVFQGVHGYTF
CDR3 DNA: TGTGCCAGCAGCTTAGTTTTCCAGGGAGTCCATGGCTACACCTTC

V gene: TRBV5-5
D gene: NA
clone size: once
J gene: TRBJ2-3
CDR3 protein: CASSSLIPSYGTDTQYF
CDR3 DNA: TGTGCCAGCAGCTCCCTGATACCATCTTACGGGACAGATACGCAGTATTTT

V gene: TRBV20-1
D gene: NA
clone size: few
J gene: TRBJ1-1
CDR3 protein: CSASLWGAEAFF
CDR3 DNA: TGCAGTGCCTCCCTCTGGGGTGCTGAAGCTTTCTTT

V gene: TRBV12-3/TRBV12-4
D gene: NA
clone size: few
J gene: TRBJ2-1
CDR3 protein: CASSSGLVTGEQFF
CDR3 DNA: TGTGCCAGCAGTTCGGGCCTAGTCACCGGTGAGCAGTTCTTC

V gene: TRBV19
D gene: TRBD2
clone size: NA
J gene: TRBJ2-1
CDR3 protein: CASSTSGGRYNEQFF
CDR3 DNA: TGTGCCAGTAGTACTAGCGGGGGACGCTACAATGAGCAGTTCTTC

V gene: TRBV28
D gene: TRBD1
clone size: few
J gene: TRBJ1-3
CDR3 protein: CASSPAQGTGARNTIYF
CDR3 DNA: TGTGCCAGCAGTCCGGCCCAAGGGACAGGTGCTAGAAACACCATATATTTT

V gene: TRBV28
D gene: NA
clone size: many
J gene: TRBJ2-1
CDR3 protein: CASSSPGGGSYNEQFF
CDR3 DNA: TGTGCCAGCAGCTCACCCGGTGGAGGTTCCTACAATGAGCAGTTCTTC

V gene: TRBV9
D gene: NA
clone size: NA
J gene: TRBJ2-1
CDR3 protein: CASSVGTDSYNEQFF
CDR3 DNA: TGTGCCAGCAGCGTCGGGACTGATTCCTACAATGAGCAGTTCTTC

V gene: TRBV7-9
D gene: NA
clone size: many
J gene: TRBJ2-5
CDR3 protein: CASSPGWGLETQYF
CDR3 DNA: TGTGCCAGCAGCCCCGGGTGGGGGCTAGAGACCCAGTACTTC

V gene: TRBV20-1
D gene: NA
clone size: once
J gene: TRBJ2-7
CDR3 protein: CSAREKTAYEQYF
CDR3 DNA: TGCAGTGCTAGAGAAAAGACGGCCTACGAGCAGTACTTC

V gene: TRBV6-2/TRBV6-3
D gene: NA
clone size: many
J gene: TRBJ2-3
CDR3 protein: CASSLMLRTDTQYF
CDR3 DNA: TGTGCCAGCAGCCTGATGCTCCGAACAGATACGCAGTATTTT

V gene: TRBV29-1
D gene: NA
clone size: NA
J gene: TRBJ2-1
CDR3 protein: CSAAEGNEQFF
CDR3 DNA: TGCAGCGCCGCCGAGGGCAATGAGCAGTTCTTC

V gene: TRBV30
D gene: NA
clone size: NA
J gene: TRBJ1-5
CDR3 protein: CAWASLGNQPQHF
CDR3 DNA: TGTGCCTGGGCCTCGTTGGGCAATCAGCCCCAGCATTTT